These 6 T cell receptor beta chains originate from one sample sequenced in a study of patients and donors after allogeneic stem cell transplantation. TCRdb reprocessed the RT-PCR reads with MiXCR, giving one entry per CDR3 protein. The sample has roughly 250,000 distinct CDR3 sequences, less than 15% seen once. Sequenced: blood, either unsorted or a sorted T cell fraction (not recorded which). These receptors originate from a human donor who was either an allogeneic HSCT recipient or a stem cell or donor lymphocyte infusion donor (not recorded which). It is not recorded whose cells these are; they may come from a transplant donor.

V gene TRBV9 combines with J gene TRBJ2-1, with 13 bases identical to TRBD2. The junction had 5 bases not matched to a gene; V was cut back by 2 bases and J by 6 bases. The length of the CDR3 is 16 residues. Germline values: CDR1 SGDLS, CDR2 YYNGEE. CDR3 nucleotide sequence: TGTGCCAGCAGCGTCGGACTAGCGGGAGTGAGCAATGAGCAGTTCTTC. This translates into CASSVGLAGVSNEQFF.

As concerns this clonotype: A much larger clonotype is one base distant, so this may be a read error. This chain joins TRBV12-3 or TRBV12-4 and TRBJ1-1, with D unresolved. The CDR3 totals 14 residues. This CDR3 reads CASNLRPMNTEAFF. CDR3 nucleotides: TGTGCCAGCAATTTAAGACCTATGAACACTGAAGCTTTCTTT.

This sequence joins TRBV2 and TRBJ2-2, with 7 bases identical to TRBD1. Germline assignment: CDR1 SNHLY and CDR2 FYNNEI. J lost 6 bases, V lost 7 bases, and 11 bases had no gene match. The CDR3 has 15 residues. Here the CDR3 DNA reads TGTGCCAGCAAAAACTTAGGGGGCGTCCCCGGGGAGCTGTTTTTT. Translation gives CASKNLGGVPGELFF.

The V and J genes are TRBV14 and TRBJ1-1; no reliable D call. The CDR3 spans 15 residues. Germline CDR1 reads SGHDN; CDR2 reads FVKESK. The V end lost 1 base, the J end lost 5 bases, and 14 bases lay between the germline ends. The CDR3: CASSQGSSLGTEAFF. DNA for the CDR3: TGTGCCAGCAGCCAAGGATCATCCCTGGGGACTGAAGCTTTCTTT.

As DNA, the CDR3 is TGCGCCAGCAGCCGGCATAGTAGCAATGAGCAGTTCTTC. Translating gives CASSRHSSNEQFF. V usage is TRBV10-2 and J usage is TRBJ2-1; D unclear. Trimming removed 6 bases at V and 6 bases at J, with 12 bases between. CDR1 is WSHSY and CDR2 is SAAADI in the germline V gene. The CDR3 covers 13 residues.

This clonotype was detected a few times. The chain carries TRBV5-6 and TRBJ2-7, with 8 bases identical to TRBD2. Germline CDR1 is SGHDT and CDR2 is YYEEEE. J was trimmed by 2 bases and V by 0 bases; bases with no gene match: 4. This CDR3 has 15 amino acids. CDR3 residues: CASSLVREGAYEQYF. CDR3 DNA sequence: TGTGCCAGCAGCTTGGTCCGGGAGGGCGCCTACGAGCAGTACTTC.